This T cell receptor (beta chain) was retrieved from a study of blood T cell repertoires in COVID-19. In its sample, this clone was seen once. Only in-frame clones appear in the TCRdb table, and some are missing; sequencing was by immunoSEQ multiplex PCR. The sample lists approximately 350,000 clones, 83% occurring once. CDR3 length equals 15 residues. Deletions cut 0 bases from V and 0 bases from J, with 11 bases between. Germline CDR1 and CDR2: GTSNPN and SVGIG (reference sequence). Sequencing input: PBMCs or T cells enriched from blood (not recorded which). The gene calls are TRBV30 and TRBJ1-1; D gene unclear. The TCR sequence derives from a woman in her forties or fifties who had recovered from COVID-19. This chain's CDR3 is CAWSVQPSMNTEAFF. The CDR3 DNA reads TGTGCCTGGAGTGTACAGCCCTCGATGAACACTGAAGCTTTCTTT.